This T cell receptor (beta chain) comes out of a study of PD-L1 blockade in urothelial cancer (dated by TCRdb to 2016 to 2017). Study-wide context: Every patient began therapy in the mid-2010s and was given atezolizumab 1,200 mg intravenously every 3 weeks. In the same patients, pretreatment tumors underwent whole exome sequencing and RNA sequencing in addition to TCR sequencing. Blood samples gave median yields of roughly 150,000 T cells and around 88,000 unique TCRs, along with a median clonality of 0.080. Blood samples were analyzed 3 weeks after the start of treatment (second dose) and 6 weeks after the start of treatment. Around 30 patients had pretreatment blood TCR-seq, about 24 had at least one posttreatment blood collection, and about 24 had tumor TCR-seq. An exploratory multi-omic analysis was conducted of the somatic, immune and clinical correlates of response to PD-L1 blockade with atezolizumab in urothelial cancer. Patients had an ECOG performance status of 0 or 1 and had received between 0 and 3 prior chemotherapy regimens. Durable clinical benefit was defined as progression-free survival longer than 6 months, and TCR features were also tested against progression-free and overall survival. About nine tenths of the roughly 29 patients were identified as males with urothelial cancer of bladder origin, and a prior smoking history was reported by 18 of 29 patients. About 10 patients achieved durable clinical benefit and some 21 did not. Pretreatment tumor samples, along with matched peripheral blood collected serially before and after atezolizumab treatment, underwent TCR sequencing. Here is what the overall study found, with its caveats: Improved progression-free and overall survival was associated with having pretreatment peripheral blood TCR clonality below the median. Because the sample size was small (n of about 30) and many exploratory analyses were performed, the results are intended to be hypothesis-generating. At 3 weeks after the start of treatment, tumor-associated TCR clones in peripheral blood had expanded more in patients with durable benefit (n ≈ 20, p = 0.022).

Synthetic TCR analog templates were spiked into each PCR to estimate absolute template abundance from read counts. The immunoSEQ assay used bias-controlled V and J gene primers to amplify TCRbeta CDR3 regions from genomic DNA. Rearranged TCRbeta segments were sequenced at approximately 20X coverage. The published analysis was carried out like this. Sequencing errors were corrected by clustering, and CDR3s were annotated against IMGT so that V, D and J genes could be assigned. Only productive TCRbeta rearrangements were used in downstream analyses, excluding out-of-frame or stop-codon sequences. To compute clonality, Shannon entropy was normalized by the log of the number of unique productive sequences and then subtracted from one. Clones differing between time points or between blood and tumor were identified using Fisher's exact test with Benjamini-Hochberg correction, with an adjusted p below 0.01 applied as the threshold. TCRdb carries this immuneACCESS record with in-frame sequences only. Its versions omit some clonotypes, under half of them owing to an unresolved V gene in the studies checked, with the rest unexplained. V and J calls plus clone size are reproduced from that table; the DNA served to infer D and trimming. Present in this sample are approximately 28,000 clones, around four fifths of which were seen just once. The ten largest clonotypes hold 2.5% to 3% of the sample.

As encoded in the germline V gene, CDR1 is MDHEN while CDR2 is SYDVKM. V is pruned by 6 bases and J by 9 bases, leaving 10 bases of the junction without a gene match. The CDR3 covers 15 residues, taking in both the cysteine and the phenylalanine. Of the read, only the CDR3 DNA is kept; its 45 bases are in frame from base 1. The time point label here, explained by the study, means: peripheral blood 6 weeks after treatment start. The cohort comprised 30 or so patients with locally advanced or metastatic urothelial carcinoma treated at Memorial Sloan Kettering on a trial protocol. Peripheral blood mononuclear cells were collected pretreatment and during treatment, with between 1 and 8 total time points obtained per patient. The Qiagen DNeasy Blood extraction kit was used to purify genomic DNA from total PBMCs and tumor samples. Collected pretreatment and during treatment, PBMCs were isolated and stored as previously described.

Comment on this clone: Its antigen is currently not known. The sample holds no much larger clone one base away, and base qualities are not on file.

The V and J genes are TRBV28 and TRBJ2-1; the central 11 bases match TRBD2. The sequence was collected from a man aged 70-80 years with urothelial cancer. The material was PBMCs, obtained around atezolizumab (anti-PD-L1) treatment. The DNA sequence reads TGTGCCAGCAGGGGTAGCGGGAGGGGCTTGGGTGAGCAGTTCTTC. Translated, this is CASRGSGRGLGEQFF. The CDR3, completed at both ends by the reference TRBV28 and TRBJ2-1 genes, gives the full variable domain DVKVTQSSRYLVKRTGEKVFLECVQDMDHENMFWYRQDPGLGLRLIYFSYDVKMKEKGDIPEGYSVSREKKERFSLILESASTNQTSMYLCASRGSGRGLGEQFFGPGTRLTVL.